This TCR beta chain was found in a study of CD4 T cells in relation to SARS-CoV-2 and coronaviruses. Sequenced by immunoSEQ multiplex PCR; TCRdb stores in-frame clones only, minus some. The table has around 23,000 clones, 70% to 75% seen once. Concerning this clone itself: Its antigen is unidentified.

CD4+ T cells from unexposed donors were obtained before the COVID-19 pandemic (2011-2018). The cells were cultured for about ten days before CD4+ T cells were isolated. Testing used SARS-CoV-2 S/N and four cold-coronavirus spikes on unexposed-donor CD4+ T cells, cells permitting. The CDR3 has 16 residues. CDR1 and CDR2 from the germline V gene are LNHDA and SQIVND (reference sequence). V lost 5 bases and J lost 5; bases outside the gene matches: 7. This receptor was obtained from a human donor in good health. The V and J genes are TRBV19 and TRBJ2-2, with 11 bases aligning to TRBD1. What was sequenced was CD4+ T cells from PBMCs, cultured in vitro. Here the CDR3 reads CASSPRTGGWTGELFF. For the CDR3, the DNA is TGTGCCAGTAGTCCTCGGACAGGGGGCTGGACCGGGGAGCTGTTTTTT.